This TCR beta chain was sequenced in a study of cytomegalovirus exposure and HLA in healthy donors. Across the study: As an earlier analysis found, around 200 million T cells yielded approximately 100 million unique TCR beta sequences. Study results and caveats: Certain sequence variants were highly shared and formed a cluster, and this cluster was likely a sequencing artifact.

Vbeta (60) and Jbeta (13) primers were used in the PCR. Produced via immunoSEQ multiplex PCR; TCRdb's table is partial and in-frame only. The sample consists of approximately 74,000 clones, about three quarters of them appearing once. Trimming stripped 0 bases from V and 10 bases from J, with 15 bases between. CDR3 length: 14 amino acids. Germline loops: CDR1 LNHNV, CDR2 YYDKDF (reference sequence). Points on this clone: Its antigen is not identified.

Sequenced material: PBMCs. The chain carries TRBV15 and TRBJ1-1; no clear D. The sequence derives from a man between 35 and 55 years old in good health and CMV-seronegative. CDR3 sequence (DNA): TGTGCCACCAGCAGAGATCGCGGTGTCGGGATAGCTTTCTTT. Protein sequence: CATSRDRGVGIAFF. The full variable domain, completed using reference TRBV15 and TRBJ1-1, is DAMVIQNPRYQVTQFGKPVTLSCSQTLNHNVMYWYQQKSSQAPKLLFHYYDKDFNNEADTPDNFQSRRPNTSFCFLDIRSPGLGDTAMYLCATSRDRGVGIAFFGQGTRLTVV.